This T cell receptor beta chain was sequenced during a study of CD8 T cells in Susac syndrome. Findings and limits, study-wide: It was acknowledged in the study that the number of individuals who were included in its TCR sequencing and HLA analysis was relatively small.

Germline V gene data show CDR1 as GTSNPN and CDR2 as SVGIG (reference sequence). V was pared by 0 bases and J by 7 bases, with 18 bases between. This CDR3 is built from 16 residues. Sequencing of TCR beta, carried out with a high-throughput approach, was applied to CD8+ and CD4+ T cells from the blood. TEMRA cells were FACS-enriched, with CD8+ and CD4+ T cells isolated negatively. With random hexamers, roughly 0.5 to 1 ug RNA was reverse transcribed. An immunoSEQ multiplex PCR generated amplified TCR beta CDR3 products spanning 54 Vbeta and 13 Jbeta. TCRdb processed the immunoSEQ multiplex PCR reads anew with MiXCR; each CDR3 protein has one entry. Here the sample spans around 150,000 distinct CDR3 sequences, around 94% being singletons. With regard to this clonotype: The antigen is undetermined.

This receptor was obtained from a human donor with multiple sclerosis. This chain uses TRBV30 with TRBJ1-4, with D possibly TRBD1 on 5 matching bases. Input material: CD4+ T cells from PBMCs. The CDR3 sequence: CAWSVIGTGGFEKLFF. The CDR3 region has the DNA TGTGCCTGGAGTGTCATAGGGACCGGCGGGTTTGAAAAACTGTTTTTT.